This T cell receptor (beta chain) was sequenced for a study of shared clonotypes between healthy human individuals. Only in-frame clones appear in the TCRdb table, and some are missing; sequencing was by immunoSEQ multiplex PCR. The table records about 470,000 clones, around 79% of them present only once. The study drew all its donors from Caucasian adults living in Nashville, Tennessee. Trimming stripped 2 bases from V and 0 bases from J, with 9 bases between. The CDR3 has 15 amino acids. Looked up from germline, CDR1 is SGHTA and CDR2 is FQGTGA. Sequencing was carried out using PBMCs. The sequence was obtained from a woman aged 40 to 50 in good health. Some clones in this sample may be carry-over from other donors' samples. This chain uses TRBV7-3 with TRBJ2-3, with D perhaps matching TRBD1 or TRBD2 (5 bases each). The CDR3 protein is CASSLVGTSTDTQYF. CDR3 DNA: TGTGCCAGCAGCTTAGTAGGGACCAGCACAGATACGCAGTATTTT.